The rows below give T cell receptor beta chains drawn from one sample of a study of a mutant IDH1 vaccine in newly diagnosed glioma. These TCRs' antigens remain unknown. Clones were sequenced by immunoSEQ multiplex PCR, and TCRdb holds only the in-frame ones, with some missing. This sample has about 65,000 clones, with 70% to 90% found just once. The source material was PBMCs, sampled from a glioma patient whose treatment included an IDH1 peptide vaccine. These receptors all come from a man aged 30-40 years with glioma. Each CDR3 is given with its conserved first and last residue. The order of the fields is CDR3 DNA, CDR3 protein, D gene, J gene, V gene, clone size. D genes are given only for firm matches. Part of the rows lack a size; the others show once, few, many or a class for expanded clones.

TGTGCCAGCAGCGAAGTTCCGGGACAGGGTAACTATGGCTACACCTTC,CASSEVPGQGNYGYTF,TRBD1,TRBJ1-2,TRBV7-9,NA
TGTGCCAGCAGCTTAATGGGATCTGCACCTACACAAGAGACCCAGTACTTC,CASSLMGSAPTQETQYF,NA,TRBJ2-5,TRBV7-8,NA
TGCGCCAGCACCCTCAGGTGGGACAGTCCCTACGAGCAGTACTTC,CASTLRWDSPYEQYF,TRBD1,TRBJ2-7,TRBV4-1,NA
TGTGCCAGCAGCTTGGCGATGGGGGGAGCCCCGAACACTGAAGCTTTCTTT,CASSLAMGGAPNTEAFF,NA,TRBJ1-1,TRBV5-5,NA
TGTGCCAGCAGTCCCGGGACAGAAAAGAACTATGGCTACACCTTC,CASSPGTEKNYGYTF,TRBD1,TRBJ1-2,TRBV2,NA
TGTGCCAGCAGTTATATAGGGGATCAGCCCCAGCATTTT,CASSYIGDQPQHF,NA,TRBJ1-5,TRBV6-5,NA
TGTGCCAGCAGCCTACAGGGGTTTAGCACAGATACGCAGTATTTT,CASSLQGFSTDTQYF,TRBD1,TRBJ2-3,TRBV7-2,NA
TGTGCCAGCAGCTTAGGACAGGGAGGGAGCACCGGGGAGCTGTTTTTT,CASSLGQGGSTGELFF,NA,TRBJ2-2,TRBV7-9,NA
TGTGCCAGCAGTGTGACAGGGATGTACACTGAAGCTTTCTTT,CASSVTGMYTEAFF,TRBD1,TRBJ1-1,TRBV28,few
TGCGCCAGCAGCTTAGAAAGGCTGGCGGGGAGGGATGGCTACACCTTC,CASSLERLAGRDGYTF,NA,TRBJ1-2,TRBV5-1,NA
TGTGCCAGCAGAACCGGGACTACTCACGAGCAGTACTTC,CASRTGTTHEQYF,TRBD2,TRBJ2-7,TRBV6-6,once
TGTGCCAGCAGTGATCTGTCTAATAATCAGCCCCAGCATTTT,CASSDLSNNQPQHF,NA,TRBJ1-5,TRBV2,few
TGTGCCAGCAGTCCAAGGGGGATCTTCCGGAACACTGAAGCTTTCTTT,CASSPRGIFRNTEAFF,NA,TRBJ1-1,TRBV27,few
TGTGCCTGGGGACTTACAGGGGTCTGGGGGCAGTACTTC,CAWGLTGVWGQYF,TRBD1,TRBJ2-7,TRBV30,NA
TGTGCCAGCAGCCAAGTAAAGGGGGCATATTCTGAAGCTTTCTTT,CASSQVKGAYSEAFF,TRBD1,TRBJ1-1,TRBV14,NA
TGTGCCTGGAATCGCTTAAACGAAGCTTTCTTT,CAWNRLNEAFF,NA,TRBJ1-1,TRBV30,NA
TGTGCCAGCAGCCAAGAAGTTCCGACAGGGTTTGCCGGGGAGCTGTTTTTT,CASSQEVPTGFAGELFF,TRBD1,TRBJ2-2,TRBV14,NA
TGTGCCAGCAGCTCCCGACACCCAAATCAGCCCCAGCATTTT,CASSSRHPNQPQHF,NA,TRBJ1-5,TRBV7-9,NA
TGTGCCAGCAGCTCCCACGCTTTCTATGGCTACACCTTC,CASSSHAFYGYTF,NA,TRBJ1-2,TRBV9,NA
TGCGCCAGCAGCTACGTCACAGGGACCGGTTCCACTGAAGCTTTCTTT,CASSYVTGTGSTEAFF,NA,TRBJ1-1,TRBV5-1,NA
TGTGCCAGCAGGGACGGGACAACCCTCTCCTACGAGCAGTACTTC,CASRDGTTLSYEQYF,NA,TRBJ2-7,TRBV6-1,NA
TGCGCCAGCGGGACAGGGGGCGGCGTATCTGAAGCTTTCTTT,CASGTGGGVSEAFF,TRBD1,TRBJ1-1,TRBV5-1,NA
TGTGCCAGCAGCTTAGCCCAGTCTCGGGGCACTGAAGCTTTCTTT,CASSLAQSRGTEAFF,NA,TRBJ1-1,TRBV7-2,NA
TGTGCCAGTAGTGCACAGGTAAGCGAAAAACTGTTTTTT,CASSAQVSEKLFF,NA,TRBJ1-4,TRBV19,NA